These 12 T cell receptor beta chains originate from one sample sequenced in a study of blood T cell repertoires in COVID-19. TCRdb's table, derived via immunoSEQ multiplex PCR, lists solely in-frame clones and lacks some. This sample carries about 180,000 clones, about 84% of them seen once, and the ten largest clones take roughly 8.7%. The sequencing input was PBMCs or T cells enriched from blood (not recorded which). These receptors came from a woman aged 25 to 39 who had recovered from COVID-19.

This clone was seen only once. CDR3: CASSLGTGSGNTIYF. The CDR3 bases are TGTGCCAGCAGCCTAGGGACAGGCTCTGGAAACACCATATATTTT. This chain links TRBV5-6 with TRBJ1-3; 8 positions match TRBD1. Trimming cost V 4 bases and J 0 bases; bases outside gene matches: 3. Germline CDR1 is SGHDT and CDR2 is YYEEEE. The CDR3 is 15 residues long.

This chain uses TRBV6-4 with TRBJ1-1; no firm D call. The CDR3 consists of 13 residues. With 5 bases removed from V and 1 base from J, the gap between germline ends came to 8 bases. The V gene's germline CDR1 is MRHNA and CDR2 SNTAGT. The CDR3 DNA reads TGTGCCAGCAGTTACGAACAGAACACTGAAGCTTTCTTT. Translated, it gives CASSYEQNTEAFF.

CDR3 in DNA: TGTGCCAGTCTGGGGACAGGGGGCTACGAGCAGTACTTC. Protein: CASLGTGGYEQYF. This chain connects TRBV2 to TRBJ2-7, with 11 bases aligning to TRBD1. Trimming cost V 9 bases and J 3 bases; bases outside gene matches: 4. CDR3 length: 13 amino acids. Germline CDR1 SNHLY, CDR2 FYNNEI. Full variable domain (rest looked up from reference TRBV2 and TRBJ2-7): EPEVTQTPSHQVTQMGQEVILRCVPISNHLYFYWYRQILGQKVEFLVSFYNNEISEKSEIFDDQFSVERPDGSNFTLKIRSTKLEDSAMYFCASLGTGGYEQYFGPGTRLTVT.

The V gene is TRBV7-2, the J gene TRBJ1-2; perhaps TRBD1 as D (5 bases). This CDR3 is built from 13 residues. V lost 5 bases to trimming and J lost 5 bases, with 12 bases between them. CDR1 is SGHTA and CDR2 is FQGNSA in the germline V gene. As DNA, the CDR3 is TGTGCCAGCAGCGAAGGGGCCCGATATGGCTACACCTTC. Translating it yields CASSEGARYGYTF.

This clone has only a few counts. The gene calls are TRBV7-8 and TRBJ2-3; maybe TRBD2 (6 bases). Trimming removed 5 bases at V and 3 bases at J, with 15 bases between. This CDR3 region has 15 residues. The germline V gene has CDR1 SGHVS and CDR2 FQNEAQ. CDR3 region: CASSQAETRTDTQYF. The CDR3 DNA follows: TGTGCCAGCAGCCAAGCAGAGACTAGAACAGATACGCAGTATTTT.

The chain joins TRBV9 to TRBJ2-1; 10 bases map to TRBD2. This CDR3 region has 16 residues. The V segment lost 5 bases and the J segment 7 bases; nucleotides outside the gene matches: 12. CDR1 SGDLS and CDR2 YYNGEE come from the germline V gene. CDR3 sequence reads: CASSPRPGLARNEQFF. DNA of the CDR3: TGTGCCAGCAGTCCCCGACCGGGACTAGCGAGGAATGAGCAGTTCTTC.

This rearrangement joins TRBV10-1 to TRBJ2-2, with 7 bases that match TRBD2. CDR1 is WNHNN and CDR2 is SYGVQD in the germline V gene (reference sequence). The CDR3 covers 15 residues. The junction had 4 bases not matched to a gene; V was cut back by 6 bases and J by 0 bases. CDR3 DNA sequence: TGCGCCAGCAGCCCTAGCGGAACGAACACCGGGGAGCTGTTTTTT. This encodes CASSPSGTNTGELFF.

The chain couples TRBV29-1 to TRBJ2-4; 7 nucleotides agree with TRBD1. V gave up 1 base and J gave up 5 bases; unmatched junction bases: 8. The V gene's germline CDR1 is SQVTM and CDR2 ANQGSEA. The CDR3 has 15 residues. The DNA of the CDR3 is TGCAGCGTTGAAGGATTTCGGGACAGACAAAACATTCAGTACTTC. The encoded protein is CSVEGFRDRQNIQYF.

The genes are TRBV21-1 and TRBJ1-5; the tabulated D call, TRBD1, remains unverified against the DNA. TRBV21-1 represents a pseudogene. The CDR3 loop spans 17 amino acids. CDR3 in amino acids: CASRLRDRKKAHQPQHF. Here the CDR3 DNA reads TGTGCCAGCCGGCTCCGGGACAGAAAAAAAGCCCATCAGCCCCAGCATTTT.

The chain joins TRBV3-1 (or the pseudogene TRBV3-2) to TRBJ2-7, with 8 positions matching TRBD2. This CDR3 has 17 amino acids. Losses at the gene ends were 1 base for V and 2 bases for J; bases not matched to a gene: 10. Germline V gene data show CDR1 as LGHDT and CDR2 as YNNKEL (reference sequence). CDR3 amino acids: CASSQVFYGTRAYEQYF. DNA for the CDR3: TGTGCCAGCAGCCAAGTATTCTACGGGACTAGAGCCTACGAGCAGTACTTC.

V and J are TRBV9 and TRBJ1-2; D is ambiguous. V lost 6 bases and J 4 bases, leaving 10 bases between the germline ends. The germline CDR1 and CDR2 sequences are SGDLS and YYNGEE. The CDR3 is made up of 12 amino acids. Here the CDR3 reads CASKFAVYGYTF. The CDR3 nucleotides read TGTGCCAGCAAGTTTGCGGTCTATGGCTACACCTTC.

The gene calls are TRBV2 and TRBJ2-7; TRBD1 aligns across 7 bases. Germline CDR1 SNHLY, CDR2 FYNNEI. The CDR3 length is 13 residues. V lost 6 bases to trimming and J lost 4 bases; unmatched junction nucleotides: 6. CDR3 bases: TGTGCCAGCAGACGGGACAGCCTTTACGAGCAGTACTTC. Its translation is CASRRDSLYEQYF.